This is a list of T cell receptor beta chains from one sample in a study of T cells after yellow fever vaccination. In TCRdb, the 5' RACE reads were re-called with MiXCR into one record per CDR3 protein. The sample lists about 47,000 distinct CDR3 sequences, roughly 7% seen once, with more than 25% in the top ten. Sequences were derived from CD8+ T cells sorted from PBMCs, sampled less than 16 days after the first yellow fever vaccination. The receptors were gathered from a man aged 18 to 30 who received the YFV17D yellow fever vaccine. The CDR3 runs from the conserved cysteine through the conserved F or W. A D gene is named only where the DNA matches it firmly. For some rows the clone size is stated as once, few or many, or as a class when expanded; others skip it.

D | J | V | length | size | CDR3 | DNA
- | TRBJ2-1 | TRBV7-6 | 14 | many | CASTLLGSGNEQFF | TGTGCCAGCACCCTGCTGGGGTCCGGCAATGAGCAGTTCTTC
- | TRBJ2-7 | TRBV28 | 14 | - | CARSPGIRGYEQYF | TGTGCCAGGAGCCCCGGGATACGGGGCTACGAGCAGTACTTC
- | TRBJ2-5 | TRBV6-6 | 15 | medium-sized | CASSYLRTVQETQYF | TGTGCCAGCAGTTACCTCCGGACTGTACAAGAGACCCAGTACTTC
- | TRBJ2-3 | TRBV10-3 | 15 | many | CAITVLDGFGDTQYF | TGTGCCATCACCGTCCTGGACGGTTTCGGAGATACGCAGTATTTT
- | TRBJ1-5 | TRBV4-3 | 15 | - | CASSQGRGSNQPQHF | TGCGCCAGCAGCCAAGGGCGGGGTTCGAATCAGCCCCAGCATTTT
TRBD1 | TRBJ2-7 | TRBV27 | 13 | many | CASTGTGLLEQYF | TGTGCCAGCACCGGGACAGGGCTCCTCGAGCAGTACTTC
TRBD2 | TRBJ2-3 | TRBV20-1 | 20 | - | CSARDPERLAGGPSADTQYF | TGCAGTGCTAGAGATCCGGAGAGACTAGCGGGGGGGCCATCGGCAGATACGCAGTATTTT
- | TRBJ2-5 | TRBV4-1 | 16 | many | CASSPSRNLYQETQYF | TGCGCCAGCAGCCCAAGCCGAAATTTGTACCAAGAGACCCAGTACTTC
- | TRBJ2-7 | TRBV29-1 | 12 | many | CSVTLRPYEQYF | TGCAGCGTTACCCTCCGTCCCTACGAGCAGTACTTC
TRBD2 | TRBJ2-1 | TRBV12-3/TRBV12-4 | 15 | many | CASSSAGVLYNEQFF | TGTGCCAGCAGTTCCGCGGGGGTATTATACAATGAGCAGTTCTTC
TRBD2 | TRBJ2-1 | TRBV5-1 | 15 | many | CASSHGLAGPNEQFF | TGCGCCAGCAGCCATGGACTAGCGGGGCCTAATGAGCAGTTCTTC
- | TRBJ2-2 | TRBV7-6 | 14 | many | CASSLASETGELFF | TGTGCCAGCAGCTTAGCGTCTGAGACCGGGGAGCTGTTTTTT
- | TRBJ2-2 | TRBV29-1 | 15 | many | CSEKGWEPDTGELFF | TGCAGCGAGAAGGGCTGGGAGCCGGACACCGGGGAGCTGTTTTTT
- | TRBJ2-3 | TRBV7-6 | 12 | many | CASSFSTDTQYF | TGTGCCAGCAGCTTTAGCACAGATACGCAGTATTTT
- | TRBJ1-1 | TRBV7-6 | 14 | many | CASSLYRENTEAFF | TGTGCCAGCAGCTTATACAGAGAGAACACTGAAGCTTTCTTT
- | TRBJ2-1 | TRBV10-2 | 15 | many | CASTHPVSGYNEQFF | TGCGCCAGCACCCACCCGGTCAGCGGGTACAATGAGCAGTTCTTC
TRBD2 | TRBJ2-3 | TRBV9 | 15 | many | CASSVSGIGTDTQYF | TGTGCCAGCAGCGTAAGCGGGATCGGGACAGATACGCAGTATTTT
TRBD1 | TRBJ2-6 | TRBV12-3/TRBV12-4 | 15 | many | CATDRGLAGANVLTF | TGTGCCACCGACAGGGGCCTCGCTGGGGCCAACGTCCTGACTTTC
- | TRBJ2-5 | TRBV27 | 13 | many | CASSLIGTETQYF | TGTGCCAGCAGTCTCATAGGGACGGAGACCCAGTACTTC
- | TRBJ2-1 | TRBV2 | 13 | - | CASGGDGYNEQFF | TGTGCCAGCGGCGGTGACGGATACAATGAGCAGTTCTTC
- | TRBJ2-7 | TRBV27 | 14 | few | CASSWGGNSYEQYF | TGTGCCAGCAGTTGGGGGGGCAACTCCTACGAGCAGTACTTC
- | TRBJ2-3 | TRBV29-1 | 15 | - | CSVERSRGGTDTQYF | TGCAGCGTTGAACGATCCAGGGGAGGCACAGATACGCAGTATTTT
- | TRBJ1-1 | TRBV29-1 | 15 | - | CSVVISSGGNTEAFF | TGCAGCGTTGTTATTTCTTCCGGAGGAAACACTGAAGCTTTCTTT
- | TRBJ2-3 | TRBV4-3 | 17 | few | CASSKSGLISSTDTQYF | TGCGCCAGCAGCAAATCGGGTTTGATATCTAGCACAGATACGCAGTATTTT
TRBD1 | TRBJ1-1 | TRBV12-3/TRBV12-4 | 17 | few | CASSLEGQGPLNTEAFF | TGTGCCAGCAGTTTAGAAGGACAGGGGCCCTTGAACACTGAAGCTTTCTTT
- | TRBJ1-2 | TRBV18 | 12 | - | CASSLIFGGYTF | TGTGCCAGCTCCCTCATCTTTGGCGGCTACACCTTC
TRBD2 | TRBJ2-1 | TRBV19 | 15 | - | CASSILGLAGNEQFF | TGTGCCAGTAGTATTTTGGGACTAGCGGGCAATGAGCAGTTCTTC
TRBD1 | TRBJ2-5 | TRBV27 | 18 | many | CASSSRAPGTGLSETQYF | TGTGCCAGCAGTTCCCGGGCCCCCGGGACAGGGTTATCGGAGACCCAGTACTTC
- | TRBJ2-3 | TRBV4-2 | 16 | many | CASSQALGVVEDTQYF | TGTGCCAGCAGCCAAGCCTTGGGTGTGGTAGAAGATACGCAGTATTTT
- | TRBJ2-1 | TRBV5-1 | 12 | many | CASSELYNEQFF | TGCGCCAGCAGCGAACTGTACAATGAGCAGTTCTTC
- | TRBJ2-5 | TRBV7-7 | 12 | many | CASSLNGETQYF | TGTGCCAGCAGCTTAAATGGGGAGACCCAGTACTTC
- | TRBJ2-1 | TRBV5-1 | 14 | many | CASSWSGSYNEQFF | TGCGCCAGCAGCTGGTCAGGCTCCTACAATGAGCAGTTCTTC
- | TRBJ2-7 | TRBV23-1 | 14 | many | CASSHCRREGEQYF | TGCGCCAGCAGTCATTGTCGCCGCGAGGGCGAGCAGTACTTC
- | TRBJ2-4 | TRBV4-3 | 18 | many | CASSQGLNGTLAKNIQYF | TGCGCCAGCAGCCAAGGTCTAAATGGGACCCTAGCCAAAAACATTCAGTACTTC
- | TRBJ1-5 | TRBV4-3 | 15 | few | CASSLQLSSNQPQHF | TGCGCCAGCAGCCTCCAGTTGAGCAGCAATCAGCCCCAGCATTTT
TRBD1 | TRBJ2-2 | TRBV7-7 | 16 | few | CASSLGTGLDTGELFF | TGTGCTAGCAGCTTGGGGACAGGGCTCGACACCGGGGAGCTGTTTTTT
- | TRBJ2-7 | TRBV5-1 | 14 | - | CASSGGQRTYEQYF | TGCGCCAGCAGCGGCGGACAGAGAACCTACGAGCAGTACTTC
- | TRBJ2-3 | TRBV18 | 16 | many | CASSVNGAAGPDTQYF | TGTGCCAGCTCCGTTAACGGAGCGGCGGGGCCAGATACGCAGTATTTT
- | TRBJ2-3 | TRBV2 | 13 | many | CASSGTFSDTQYF | TGTGCCAGCAGTGGGACCTTTTCAGATACGCAGTATTTT
- | TRBJ2-1 | TRBV12-3/TRBV12-4 | 11 | many | CASSLTNEQFF | TGTGCCAGCAGTCTTACAAATGAGCAGTTCTTC
- | TRBJ1-1 | TRBV20-1 | 13 | many | CSARPRRQIEAFF | TGCAGTGCTAGGCCACGGAGGCAGATCGAAGCTTTCTTT